Described below is a single TCR beta chain sequence and its context. A single record per CDR3 protein comes from TCRdb applying MiXCR to the PCR reads. The sample has about 12,000 distinct CDR3 sequences, roughly half seen once. These data belong to a study of tumor-infiltrating lymphocytes in oesophageal squamous cell carcinoma. The germline CDR1 and CDR2 sequences are SGHTA and FQGTGA. There are 15 residues in the CDR3. Input material: normal esophageal tissue next to the tumor. V usage is TRBV7-3 and J usage is TRBJ2-7, with D tentatively TRBD1 or TRBD2 (5 bases each). The tail of the sequence fits TRBJ2-5 better, so the J call may be wrong. This clonotype was sampled from a male donor with esophageal squamous cell carcinoma. The CDR3 coding sequence is TGTGCCAGCAGCTTAACCGGGACGCCACAAGAGACCCAGTACTTC. Translation gives CASSLTGTPQETQYF.